One sample yielded the 14 T cell receptor beta chains listed below, sequenced in a study of blood T cell repertoires in COVID-19. Clones were read by immunoSEQ multiplex PCR, and TCRdb kept only the in-frame ones, dropping some. The sample has about 300,000 clones, just under 90% seen once. The sequenced material came from PBMCs or T cells enriched from blood (not recorded which). These receptors were collected from a woman aged 45-65 years who had been exposed to COVID-19.

CDR3 coding DNA: TGTGCCAGTAGTCCCCGGGACACTAATCAGCCCCAGCATTTT. Translating it yields CASSPRDTNQPQHF. The chain couples TRBV19 to TRBJ1-5, with a possible D match to TRBD1 (6 bases). Trimming stripped 5 bases from V and 4 bases from J, with 12 bases between. Germline-derived CDR1 and CDR2 are LNHDA and SQIVND (reference sequence). The CDR3 loop spans 14 amino acids.

The chain has TRBV19 and TRBJ2-4, with TRBD1 matching 8 bases. This CDR3 region has 16 residues. The V segment lost 4 bases and the J segment 2 bases; nucleotides outside the gene matches: 7. CDR1 is LNHDA, CDR2 SQIVND, per germline (reference sequence). The CDR3: CASSTGGKWSKNIQYF. The CDR3 DNA sequence: TGTGCCAGTAGTACAGGGGGCAAGTGGTCCAAAAACATTCAGTACTTC.

CDR3 region: CASSQAGGGGLSQYF. In DNA, the CDR3 is TGTGCCAGCTCACAAGCGGGGGGAGGCGGCTTGTCGCAGTATTTT. The chain uses TRBV14 and TRBJ2-3; TRBD2 matches at 9 bases. The V gene's germline CDR1 is SGHDN and CDR2 FVKESK. The CDR3 runs 15 residues. V trimming: 8 bases; J trimming: 10 bases; junction bases outside the gene matches: 16.

The gene calls are TRBV6-5 and TRBJ2-2; no clear D. The V and J ends lost 2 bases and 1 base respectively, with 5 bases between them. The CDR3 extends over 14 amino acids. Germline V gene lookup returns CDR1 MNHEY and CDR2 SVGAGI. The CDR3 DNA reads as TGTGCCAGCAGTTACAACGGGAACACCGGGGAGCTGTTTTTT. Translated, it gives CASSYNGNTGELFF.

The chain employs TRBV19 and TRBJ1-1; D gene uncertain. The CDR3 covers 15 residues. The germline CDR1 and CDR2 sequences are LNHDA and SQIVND (reference sequence). The V and J ends lost 0 bases and 3 bases respectively, with 11 bases between them. CDR3: CASSIDEQGDTEAFF. The CDR3 coding sequence is TGTGCCAGTAGTATAGACGAACAAGGAGACACTGAAGCTTTCTTT.

This clone was observed once. The chain carries TRBV28 and TRBJ2-5, with 8 bases matching TRBD2. V dropped 4 bases and J dropped 2; count of bases not matched to a gene: 6. The germline V gene encodes CDR1 MDHEN and CDR2 SYDVKM. This CDR3 has 15 residues. The CDR3 spells CASSSPAGGQETQYF. The DNA for the CDR3 is TGTGCCAGCAGTTCCCCCGCGGGGGGACAAGAGACCCAGTACTTC.

V usage is TRBV5-6 and J usage is TRBJ2-1, with D possibly matching TRBD1 (6 bases). The CDR3 contains 12 residues. The V and J ends lost 3 bases and 5 bases respectively, with 6 bases between them. Looked up from germline, CDR1 is SGHDT and CDR2 is YYEEEE. The CDR3 nucleotides read TGTGCCAGCAGCTGGGACAACAATGAGCAGTTCTTC. Translated, it gives CASSWDNNEQFF.

The V call is TRBV6-1, the J call TRBJ1-2, with D hard to call. The germline gives CDR1 MNHNS, CDR2 SASEGT. This CDR3 is built from 18 residues. V was shortened by 2 bases and J by 2 bases, with 21 bases between the two germline ends. The CDR3 here is CASSEFLPRSRLNYGYTF. The DNA of the CDR3 is TGTGCCAGCAGTGAATTCCTCCCCCGGTCCCGATTGAACTATGGCTACACCTTC.

This chain links TRBV19 with TRBJ2-1; 14 bases align to TRBD2. The length of the CDR3 is 17 residues. Germline trimming cut 4 bases from V and 4 bases from J; bases unmatched to any gene: 6. The germline CDR1 and CDR2 sequences are LNHDA and SQIVND (reference sequence). The CDR3 DNA reads TGTGCCAGTAGTACCGGACTAGCGGGGGGTTTTTACAATGAGCAGTTCTTC. Its protein product is CASSTGLAGGFYNEQFF.

This chain joins TRBV6-5 and TRBJ2-3; 7 bases are a match to TRBD2. The CDR3 length is 14 residues. The trim removed 5 bases at V and 5 bases at J, leaving 7 bases unmatched. Per germline, CDR1 MNHEY and CDR2 SVGAGI. The chain's CDR3 is CASSPRTRGDTQYF. Here the CDR3 DNA reads TGTGCCAGCAGTCCGCGGACTAGGGGAGATACGCAGTATTTT.

The chain is built from TRBV3-1 (or the pseudogene TRBV3-2) and TRBJ2-5; 10 nucleotides agree with TRBD1. J gave up 1 base and V 0 bases, and 11 bases lay outside the gene matches. CDR1 LGHDT and CDR2 YNNKEL come from the germline V gene (reference sequence). The CDR3 spans 19 residues. The CDR3, as DNA: TGTGCCAGCAGCCAAGAACGGGACAGGGGACGATGGGGCCAAGAGACCCAGTACTTC. This gives the protein CASSQERDRGRWGQETQYF.

This CDR3 reads CASSFRLPNTEAFF. The CDR3 DNA reads as TGTGCCAGCAGCTTTAGACTACCCAACACTGAAGCTTTCTTT. The chain employs TRBV5-6 and TRBJ1-1; D gene unclear. Germline V gives CDR1 SGHDT, CDR2 YYEEEE. The CDR3 loop spans 14 amino acids. The ends were cut back, 2 bases at V and 2 bases at J, with 10 bases in the middle.

The V and J genes are TRBV30 and TRBJ1-6, with unresolved D. This CDR3 is 15 amino acids long. V lost 1 base and J 4 bases, leaving 11 bases between the germline ends. The V gene's germline CDR1 is GTSNPN and CDR2 SVGIG (reference sequence). The CDR3 DNA reads TGTGCCTGGAGTGCTAAAGTAGTTTATAATTCACCCCTCCACTTT. It translates to CAWSAKVVYNSPLHF.

This clone was recorded only once. V gene TRBV2 combines with J gene TRBJ2-5, with 7 positions matching TRBD2. Trimming cost V 7 bases and J 5 bases; bases outside gene matches: 4. CDR1 and CDR2 (germline): SNHLY, FYNNEI. The CDR3 has 12 amino acids. The CDR3 sequence is CASTTGGETQYF. The CDR3 DNA reads as TGTGCCAGCACGACCGGGGGGGAGACCCAGTACTTC.